The rows below give T cell receptor beta chains drawn from one sample of a study of blood T cell repertoires in COVID-19. Using immunoSEQ multiplex PCR, the repertoire was profiled, and TCRdb retains in-frame clones only, with some absent. The data show 150,000 to 200,000 clones, around 75% seen once. Sequencing was carried out using peripheral blood. The receptors originated from a woman in her thirties or forties with COVID-19, enrolled during active disease. Both conserved end residues are part of each CDR3. D genes are given only for firm matches. Only some rows state a clone size, as once, few, many or a class for expanded clones.

size,length,V,D,J,DNA,CDR3
once,15,TRBV5-1,TRBD2,TRBJ2-7,TGCGCCAGCAGCCCCCGCGGGGGGCACTCCTACGAGCAGTACTTC,CASSPRGGHSYEQYF
.,15,TRBV6-5,.,TRBJ1-2,TGTGCCAGCAGTTACACCTCGACAGGAGACTATGGCTACACCTTC,CASSYTSTGDYGYTF
.,15,TRBV6-2/TRBV6-3,.,TRBJ1-5,TGTGCCAGCAGTTCGGCAGGGTATAGCAATCAGCCCCAGCATTTT,CASSSAGYSNQPQHF
few,14,TRBV10-3,TRBD1,TRBJ2-7,TGTGCGGTCAGACCCGGGACAGGCTTCTACGAGCAGTACTTC,CAVRPGTGFYEQYF
few,14,TRBV30,TRBD1,TRBJ2-7,TGTGCCTGGAGTCCCGGGACAGGCACCTACGAGCAGTACTTC,CAWSPGTGTYEQYF
.,17,TRBV5-6,TRBD1,TRBJ1-1,TGTGTCAGCAGCCAAGATCAGGGGGCGTCTAGGAACACTGAAGCTTTCTTT,CVSSQDQGASRNTEAFF
once,13,TRBV7-9,.,TRBJ1-5,TGTGCCAGCAGCTTAGGGGGCTCTCAGCCCCAGCATTTT,CASSLGGSQPQHF
.,14,TRBV6-4,.,TRBJ1-6,TGTGCCAGCAGTGCGCGCCAAAATAATTCACCCCTCCACTTT,CASSARQNNSPLHF
.,15,TRBV7-9,.,TRBJ2-1,TGTGCCAGCAGCTTAGATGGGACTTCGAGAAATGAGCAGTTCTTC,CASSLDGTSRNEQFF
.,13,TRBV7-3,TRBD1,TRBJ1-1,TGTGCCTCCAGACAGGGGTACGGCACTGAAGCTTTCTTT,CASRQGYGTEAFF
.,13,TRBV16,.,TRBJ2-7,TGTGCCAGCAGCCATGGGGGGTCCTACGAGCAGTACTTC,CASSHGGSYEQYF
.,16,TRBV18,.,TRBJ2-1,TGTGCCAGCTCGCCTTTACCTAGGCGCTCCTACAATGAGCAGTTCTTC,CASSPLPRRSYNEQFF
once,13,TRBV5-1,.,TRBJ1-1,TGCGCCAGCAGCTTGGACAGTAACACTGAAGCTTTCTTT,CASSLDSNTEAFF
.,14,TRBV6-5,.,TRBJ1-2,TGTGCCAGCAGTTCTACCTTGGTTGTCTCTGGCTACACCTTC,CASSSTLVVSGYTF
.,15,TRBV27,.,TRBJ1-4,TGTGCCAGCAGCGCGGCATACGGGACTAATGAAAAACTGTTTTTT,CASSAAYGTNEKLFF
.,14,TRBV19,.,TRBJ2-3,TGTGCCAGTAGCGTAGGAGGGTTCACAGATACGCAGTATTTT,CASSVGGFTDTQYF
.,17,TRBV11-2,.,TRBJ2-7,TGTGCCAGCAGCTTTATAACCCCCGGGACACTAACCTACGAGCAGTACTTC,CASSFITPGTLTYEQYF
.,16,TRBV1,.,TRBJ2-2,TGCACCAGCAGCCAAGATAAACTAGCGAACACCGGGGAGCTGTTTTTT,CTSSQDKLANTGELFF
.,17,TRBV18,TRBD2,TRBJ2-5,TGTGCCAGCTCACCAAGGTCTTTACTAGCGAATCAAGAGACCCAGTACTTC,CASSPRSLLANQETQYF
.,17,TRBV4-1,.,TRBJ1-5,TGCGCCAGCAGCCACATTATGGCAGGCCCTATTAATCAGCCCCAGCATTTT,CASSHIMAGPINQPQHF
.,16,TRBV4-1,TRBD1,TRBJ2-7,TGCGCCAGCAGCCAAGCCCGGACAGGGCACGTTTACGAGCAGTACTTC,CASSQARTGHVYEQYF
.,13,TRBV7-2,.,TRBJ1-1,TGTGCCAGCAGTATTCTGGACACTCTCGGGGCTTTCTTT,CASSILDTLGAFF
.,12,TRBV18,TRBD1,TRBJ2-7,TGTGCCAGCTCTCAGGACAGGGTGGGGCAGTACTTC,CASSQDRVGQYF
.,11,TRBV27,.,TRBJ2-2,TGTGCCACTTCGAGGACCGGGGAGCTGTTTTTT,CATSRTGELFF
.,17,TRBV3-1/TRBV3-2,TRBD1,TRBJ1-5,TGTGCCAGCAGCGGGGGGACAGGGTCCCGTAGCAATCAGCCCCAGCATTTT,CASSGGTGSRSNQPQHF
.,13,TRBV6-5,.,TRBJ2-3,TGTGCCAGCAGGCCAGGGGTCACAGATACGCAGTATTTT,CASRPGVTDTQYF
few,17,TRBV5-1,TRBD1,TRBJ2-5,TGCGCCAGCAGCTTGGGGACCGGGACAGGGGTCCAAGAGACCCAGTACTTC,CASSLGTGTGVQETQYF
few,15,TRBV4-1,TRBD2,TRBJ2-7,TGCGCCAGCAGCCAAGTCTCTAGCGGGAGTTACGAGCAGTACTTC,CASSQVSSGSYEQYF
.,12,TRBV3-1/TRBV3-2,.,TRBJ2-7,TGTGCCAGCAGCCAAGTCGAGGGCGAGCAGTACTTC,CASSQVEGEQYF
.,14,TRBV6-5,.,TRBJ1-1,TGTGCCAGCATTCCAGGGGCTAGGAACACTGAAGCTTTCTTT,CASIPGARNTEAFF
.,12,TRBV7-2,.,TRBJ2-1,TGTGCCAGCAGCGCCGGGTTGGGTGAGCAGTTCTTC,CASSAGLGEQFF
.,13,TRBV7-3,TRBD2,TRBJ2-1,TGTGCCAGCAGCCTTAAAGTAGCGGGGGAGCAGTTCTTC,CASSLKVAGEQFF
few,15,TRBV19,TRBD2,TRBJ2-7,TGTGCCAGTAGCATGGGACTAGCGGGAGTCGTGGGGCAGTACTTC,CASSMGLAGVVGQYF
.,17,TRBV30,TRBD1,TRBJ2-4,TGTGCCTGTTCAATAGGGGGCGTGGGTTTAGCCAAAAACATTCAGTACTTC,CACSIGGVGLAKNIQYF
.,17,TRBV11-2,TRBD2,TRBJ2-1,TGTGCCAGCAGCTTAGATCTTGCTAGCGGGAGTATCGATGAGCAGTTCTTC,CASSLDLASGSIDEQFF
once,15,TRBV14,TRBD1,TRBJ1-1,TGTGCCAGCAGTCAGACAGGGGACATGAACACTGAAGCTTTCTTT,CASSQTGDMNTEAFF
.,16,TRBV6-4,.,TRBJ2-2,TGTGCCAGCAGTGACTCGAGAGGAAGTACCACCGGGGAGCTGTTTTTT,CASSDSRGSTTGELFF
.,14,TRBV12-5,.,TRBJ2-3,TGTGCTAGTGGTTTGGCCAGCGCGAGAGATACGCAGTATTTT,CASGLASARDTQYF
.,14,TRBV7-9,.,TRBJ2-6,TGTGCCAGCGAAGAGCTCCCCCCGTTTCGCGTCCTGACTTTC,CASEELPPFRVLTF
.,11,TRBV7-2,.,TRBJ1-1,TGTGCCAGCAGCTTAGGTCCGAGGGCTTTCTTT,CASSLGPRAFF
.,15,TRBV4-3,.,TRBJ2-1,TGCGCCAGCAGCCAATCGCGGGGTTCCTACAATGAGCAGTTCTTC,CASSQSRGSYNEQFF
.,15,TRBV6-5,.,TRBJ1-6,TGTGCCAGCAACAGGGCGATCTCCTATAATTCACCCCTCCACTTT,CASNRAISYNSPLHF
.,15,TRBV23-1,.,TRBJ2-5,TGCGCCAGCAGTCAATGCATAGCGCCCCAAGAGACCCAGTACTTC,CASSQCIAPQETQYF
few,14,TRBV9,TRBD2,TRBJ2-7,TGTGCCAGCAGCGTTAGCGGGGGTAGCTACGAGCAGTACTTC,CASSVSGGSYEQYF
few,15,TRBV10-3,TRBD1,TRBJ2-2,TGTGCCATCACCGGACAGGGCCTGAACACCGGGGAGCTGTTTTTT,CAITGQGLNTGELFF
once,15,TRBV5-1,TRBD1,TRBJ1-6,TGCGCCAGCAGCTTGTCGCAGGGGGGAAATTCACCCCTCCACTTT,CASSLSQGGNSPLHF
.,15,TRBV19,TRBD1,TRBJ2-7,TGTGCCAGTAGTATTATCGGGACAGGGCCTAGGGAGCAGTACTTC,CASSIIGTGPREQYF
few,13,TRBV2,.,TRBJ2-5,TGTGCCAGCAACGGAGGAGTTGGGGAGACCCAGTACTTC,CASNGGVGETQYF
.,18,TRBV30,TRBD1,TRBJ1-6,TGTGCCTGGAGCCGGCAAAGCGGGACAGGGTTAGGGAATTCACCCCTCCACTTT,CAWSRQSGTGLGNSPLHF
.,14,TRBV19,.,TRBJ2-1,TGTGCCAGTAGTATCAGGGGTTTCGACAATGAGCAGTTCTTC,CASSIRGFDNEQFF
.,11,TRBV29-1,TRBD1,TRBJ1-1,TGCAGCGGGGGAGGGGGCCTTGAAGCTTTCTTT,CSGGGGLEAFF
.,16,TRBV4-1,.,TRBJ2-3,TGCGCCAGCAGCCAAGACTGGGGCGGGGCGGGAGATACGCAGTATTTT,CASSQDWGGAGDTQYF
few,15,TRBV19,TRBD1,TRBJ1-5,TGTGCCAGTCTGATGACAGGGATGAGCAATCAGCCCCAGCATTTT,CASLMTGMSNQPQHF
.,12,TRBV11-1,.,TRBJ2-3,TGTGCCAGCAGCTTAGGCTATGATACGCAGTATTTT,CASSLGYDTQYF
.,15,TRBV4-1,.,TRBJ1-2,TGCGCCAGCAGCCAAGATGGGGGCGGGTGGCGGGGCTACACCTTC,CASSQDGGGWRGYTF
.,14,TRBV3-1/TRBV3-2,.,TRBJ1-1,TGTGCCAGCAGCTACTTACAGGGGAACACTGAAGCTTTCTTT,CASSYLQGNTEAFF